The T cell receptor (beta chain) described here comes from a study of Ad26.COV2.S vaccination and SARS-CoV-2 variants. The CDR3 runs to 15 residues. Germline lookup yields CDR1 MNHEY and CDR2 SVGAGI. Trimming removed 8 bases from V and 6 bases from J, with 22 bases in between. Profiled with immunoSEQ multiplex PCR; TCRdb holds only in-frame clones, not every one. The repertoire includes 300,000 to 400,000 clones, under 95% of them detected once, and 3.5% to 4.5% sits in the top ten. The origin of this receptor is a human donor who had recovered from COVID-19. Here the sequenced sample was peripheral blood, taken after recovery from COVID-19. This rearrangement joins TRBV6-5 to TRBJ1-2; D call uncertain. The CDR3 sequence is CASRQSGSVTNGYTF. For the CDR3, the DNA is TGTGCCAGCCGCCAGTCTGGGTCGGTGACGAATGGCTACACCTTC.